The T cell receptor (beta chain) under discussion was sequenced for a study of T cells expressing NK-cell markers. TCRdb reprocessed the 5' RACE reads; each CDR3 protein has one entry and no DNA is given. Its table lists under 600,000 distinct CDR3 sequences. Per germline, CDR1 SGDLS and CDR2 YYNGEE. The CDR3 runs 13 residues. The chain recombines TRBV9 with TRBJ1-3; absent DNA, TCRdb's TRBD1 call cannot be checked. The sequencing sample was made of blood T cells: a sorted CD56 or NKG2C T cell subset, CD4+ or CD8+ T cells, or bulk PBMC T cells (not recorded which). The receptor comes from a woman aged 45-59 years in good health. The CDR3 sequence: CASSPRWADTIYF.